The 12 T cell receptor beta chains in this list originate from one sample, sequenced in a study of blood T cells in healthy people across ages. The authors ran a second PCR of roughly 7 to 11 cycles using a sample-barcoded 5' primer and a J-beta primer mix. TCRdb fed the 5' RACE reads into MiXCR, producing one record per CDR3 protein. The sample lists about 640,000 distinct CDR3 sequences, approximately 30% occurring once. The sample was blood. The receptors were sampled from a woman of 80 years or more in good health.

This clonotype was seen once. This rearrangement joins TRBV6-5 to TRBJ1-5; D gene ambiguous. The J call is doubtful: the DNA matches TRBJ2-3 better. Germline V lookup: CDR1 MNHEY, CDR2 SVGAGI. The CDR3 is 12 residues long. The CDR3, as DNA: TGTGCCAGCAGCGGTAGCAATCAGCCCCAGTATTTT. It encodes CASSGSNQPQYF.

This clonotype was picked up a small number of times. One base away lies a much larger clone, so this may be a sequencing read error. The chain joins TRBV5-1 to TRBJ2-1; D is unclear. Germline CDR1 is SGHRS and CDR2 is YFSETQ. V was pared by 4 bases and J by 8 bases, with 7 bases between. The CDR3 covers 11 residues. The chain's CDR3 is CASSDRDEQFF. CDR3 nucleotides: TGCGCCAGCAGCGACCGAGATGAGCAGTTCTTC.

Concerning this clonotype itself: A read error is possible here, since a much larger clone lies one base away. This chain links TRBV5-8 with TRBJ2-7; the match to TRBD2 covers 8 bases. Germline-derived CDR1 and CDR2 are SGHTS and YDEGEE. The CDR3 sequence is 14 residues long. V dropped 2 bases and J dropped 5; count of bases not matched to a gene: 6. The CDR3: CASSFHGRGDEQYF. In DNA, the CDR3 is TGTGCCAGCAGCTTCCACGGGCGGGGGGACGAGCAGTACTTC.

Note on this clonotype: This may be a read error, as it is one base from a much larger clone. The rearrangement links TRBV6-6 to TRBJ2-7; 7 nucleotides match TRBD2. The CDR3 spans 12 residues. Germline V lookup: CDR1 MNHNY, CDR2 SVGAGI (reference sequence). V shed 4 bases, J shed 6 bases, and the junction held 3 bases outside the gene matches. The CDR3: CASSWEGCEQYF. CDR3 nucleotides: TGTGCCAGCAGTTGGGAGGGCTGCGAGCAGTACTTC.

This clonotype was found once. This chain joins TRBV5-1 and TRBJ1-6; 9 nucleotides align to TRBD1. Germline CDR1 SGHRS, CDR2 YFSETQ. The CDR3 extends over 16 amino acids. Trimming removed 1 base from V and 19 bases from J; junction bases left unmatched: 18. The CDR3 is CASSLNPGQGNSPPHF. In DNA form, the CDR3 reads TGCGCCAGCAGCTTGAACCCGGGACAGGGTAATTCACCCCCTCACTTT.

This clonotype has just a few counts. V is TRBV5-1 and J is TRBJ1-4; possibly TRBD1 for D (6 bases). There are 14 residues in the CDR3. Germline V gene lookup returns CDR1 SGHRS and CDR2 YFSETQ. The ends were cut back, 4 bases at V and 8 bases at J, with 15 bases in the middle. This chain's CDR3 is CASSPGDGREKLFF. CDR3 coding DNA: TGCGCCAGCAGCCCAGGGGATGGGCGCGAAAAACTGTTTTTT. Complete variable domain (other parts from reference TRBV5-1 and TRBJ1-4): KAGVTQTPRYLIKTRGQQVTLSCSPISGHRSVSWYQQTPGQGLQFLFEYFSETQRNKGNFPGRFSGRQFSNSRSEMNVSTLELGDSALYLCASSPGDGREKLFFGSGTQLSVL.

This clonotype was detected many times. J is TRBJ2-5 and V is TRBV6-1; 12 bases are a match to TRBD1. This CDR3 has 14 amino acids. Germline CDR1 MNHNS, CDR2 SASEGT. V shed 9 bases and J 11 bases; nucleotides not matched to a gene: 13. This CDR3 is CASAGTGGYNEQYF. The CDR3 bases are TGTGCCAGTGCCGGGACAGGGGGCTACAATGAGCAGTACTTC.

The V call is TRBV7-9, the J call TRBJ1-1, with unresolved D. The CDR3 length is 13 residues. Germline V gives CDR1 SEHNR, CDR2 FQNEAQ (reference sequence). Between the trimmed V and J ends, which lost 3 bases and 3 bases, there was a span of 8 bases. The CDR3 nucleotides read TGTGCCAGCAGCTTCGGGGTCGACACTGAAGCTTTCTTT. It encodes CASSFGVDTEAFF.

The rearrangement joins TRBV7-6 to TRBJ2-7; D not certain. Trimming removed 5 bases at V and 0 bases at J, with 11 bases between. Germline CDR1 is SGHVS and CDR2 is FNYEAQ. CDR3 size: 14 residues. The CDR3 loop reads CASSQELFSYEQYF. Here the CDR3 DNA reads TGTGCCAGCAGCCAAGAGCTGTTCTCCTACGAGCAGTACTTC.

The rearrangement joins TRBV20-1 to TRBJ2-4; a possible D gene is TRBD2 (6 bases). The CDR3 consists of 13 residues. The germline V and J ends were trimmed by 5 bases and 6 bases, with 14 bases remaining between them. Germline V CDR1 and CDR2: DFQATT, SNEGSKA (reference sequence). The CDR3 spells CSAPKEGTNIQYF. In nucleotides, the CDR3 is TGCAGTGCTCCGAAGGAGGGGACAAACATTCAGTACTTC.

This clonotype was seen a few times. The chain combines TRBV20-1 with TRBJ2-5, with D unclear. Trimming left V 0 bases short and J 2 bases short, with 13 bases between. CDR3 size: 15 residues. CDR1 DFQATT and CDR2 SNEGSKA come from the germline V gene (reference sequence). The CDR3 DNA reads as TGCAGTGCTAGAGATCTCCAGGACCCTCAAGAGACCCAGTACTTC. Translated, it gives CSARDLQDPQETQYF.

This clonotype was seen many times. V usage is TRBV20-1 and J usage is TRBJ2-1, with 7 bases identical to TRBD2. Germline CDR1 and CDR2: DFQATT and SNEGSKA (reference sequence). This CDR3 has 14 residues. V lost 5 bases and J lost 4; bases outside the gene matches: 8. The CDR3 sequence is CSARPASGYNEQFF. CDR3 in DNA: TGCAGTGCTCGTCCGGCTAGCGGATACAATGAGCAGTTCTTC.